This T cell receptor beta chain was retrieved from a study of identical twins. This clonotype showed up just a few times. TCRdb re-called the 5' RACE reads with MiXCR, one entry per CDR3 protein. The sample holds around 500,000 distinct CDR3 sequences, about 14% seen once. The J segment lost 2 bases and the V segment lost 3 bases, leaving 3 bases of the junction unmatched. The CDR3 runs to 15 residues. The same sample was also studied in work on yellow fever vaccine responses in identical twins.

Sequenced sample: CD4+ T cells sorted from blood. This sequence joins TRBV12-3 or TRBV12-4 and TRBJ2-1, with 8 nucleotides matching TRBD2. The source is a woman aged 18-29 years in good health. This chain's CDR3 is CASSFTGRAYNEQFF. The CDR3 DNA reads TGTGCCAGCAGTTTTACCGGGAGGGCCTACAATGAGCAGTTCTTC.